This T cell receptor beta chain stems from a study of blood T cell repertoires in COVID-19. Background on the study: Samples representing acute and convalescent COVID-19 were sourced from the United States, Italy and Spain.

Only in-frame clones appear in the TCRdb table, and some are missing; sequencing was by immunoSEQ multiplex PCR. Of under 200,000 clones detected, about 82% appear once; the ten largest clones hold roughly 0.91%. There are a few counts of this clone. Seattle patients were enrolled while actively infected and followed longitudinally. The V gene lost 1 base and the J gene lost 7 bases, with 10 bases spanning the gap. The CDR3 has 14 residues. Germline V gene data show CDR1 as LNHNV and CDR2 as YYDKDF (reference sequence). Sequencing input: peripheral blood. The TCR sequence derives from a man in his 60s with COVID-19, enrolled during active disease. The chain has TRBV15 and TRBJ2-2, with D perhaps TRBD2 (6 bases). The CDR3 coding sequence is TGTGCCACCAGCAGAGGGGGGGTGATCGGGGAGCTGTTTTTT. Its translation is CATSRGGVIGELFF.